This TCR beta chain was found in a study of blood T cell repertoires in COVID-19. Some clones are missing from TCRdb's copy, which holds only in-frame ones; the method was immunoSEQ multiplex PCR. The sample has 95,000 or so clones; under 90% are singletons. Trimming at V came to 5 bases and at J to 5 bases, leaving 5 bases not matched to a gene. Germline V CDR1 and CDR2: SGHRS, YFSETQ. The CDR3 covers 13 residues. The sequence came from a woman between 70 and 85 years old with acute or convalescent COVID-19. Sequencing was performed on peripheral blood. This sequence joins TRBV5-1 and TRBJ1-1; 8 bases agree with TRBD1. CDR3 amino acids: CASRSDRVTEAFF. The CDR3 nucleotides read TGCGCCAGCAGATCGGACAGGGTTACTGAAGCTTTCTTT.